The rows below give T cell receptor beta chains drawn from one sample of a study of molecular identifiers for immune sequencing clone quantification. TCRdb ran MiXCR on the PCR reads and lists one entry per CDR3 protein. The data show some 91,000 distinct CDR3 sequences, 20% to 25% seen once. Source material: naive CD8+ T cells from blood, with Jurkat cell RNA spiked in. The receptors derive from a human donor in good health. Some libraries in this study had Jurkat cell RNA spiked in. Both conserved end residues are part of each CDR3. The D gene is left open where the match is weak. A row's size may be missing; if present it is once, few, many or a size class.

j_call clone_size d_call v_call cdr3_nt cdr3_aa
TRBJ2-7 many . TRBV11-1 TGTGCCAGCAGCTTAGGAGAAGGGGGCTCCTACGAGCAGTACTTC CASSLGEGGSYEQYF
TRBJ2-3 many . TRBV7-9 TGTGCCAGCAGCTTCCCTGTGGCGGGGAAAGACACTAGCACAGATACGCAGTATTTT CASSFPVAGKDTSTDTQYF
TRBJ2-3 many . TRBV7-9 TGTGCCAGCACCCGGACGGCTAGCACAGATACGCAGTATTTT CASTRTASTDTQYF
TRBJ2-3 . TRBD2 TRBV27 TGTGCCAGCAGCCAGCCAGGGCTAGCGGGGGGGGGCACAGATACGCAGTATTTT CASSQPGLAGGGTDTQYF
TRBJ2-3 many . TRBV7-8 TGTGCCAGCAGCTTAGGAGGGGTACTACTTAGCACAGATACGCAGTATTTT CASSLGGVLLSTDTQYF
TRBJ2-3 many TRBD2 TRBV6-2/TRBV6-3 TGTGCCAGCATCGGCGGGAGGGCCTCCGATACGCAGTATTTT CASIGGRASDTQYF
TRBJ1-2 few . TRBV11-2 TGTGCCACCCGTCTGGAGGGGCACTATGGCTACACCTTC CATRLEGHYGYTF
TRBJ2-2 many . TRBV9 TGTGCCAGCAGCGCGAAATCAGGACTGTCGCCCGGGGAGCTGTTTTTT CASSAKSGLSPGELFF
TRBJ1-1 many TRBD1 TRBV7-9 TGTGCCAGCAGCGCGGGACAGGGTCTACCTGAAGCTTTCTTT CASSAGQGLPEAFF
TRBJ1-1 . . TRBV6-5 TGTGCCAGCAGCTCCTCGTGGGCGAACACTGAAGCTTTCTTT CASSSSWANTEAFF
TRBJ2-3 many . TRBV30 TGTGCCTGGGACGGGGACTGGCTGGGGTCGGATACGCAGTATTTT CAWDGDWLGSDTQYF
TRBJ1-1 many . TRBV7-3 TGTGCCAGCAGCTTAAATGGGGGCACTGAAGCTTTCTTT CASSLNGGTEAFF
TRBJ2-3 many . TRBV4-2 TGTGCCAGCAGCCAAGATGTGTCCAACACAGATACGCAGTATTTT CASSQDVSNTDTQYF
TRBJ1-5 many . TRBV7-8 TGTGCCAGCAGCTACACCCGGGGGCTTGAAGGCAATCAGCCCCAGCATTTT CASSYTRGLEGNQPQHF
TRBJ2-1 many TRBD2 TRBV25-1 TGTGCCAGCAATGGACTAGCGGGAGCTGAGCAGTTCTTC CASNGLAGAEQFF
TRBJ2-1 . . TRBV28 TGTGCCAGCAGTTTCAACCTCAATGAGCAGTTCTTC CASSFNLNEQFF
TRBJ2-7 many TRBD1 TRBV29-1 TGCAGCGCTCAGGGGGCGCCGGACGAGCAGTACTTC CSAQGAPDEQYF
TRBJ1-1 many . TRBV14 TGTGCCAGCAGCCAAGTACCAGGATTGAACACTGAAGCTTTCTTT CASSQVPGLNTEAFF
TRBJ1-1 many . TRBV20-1 TGCAGTGCTAGACATTACGAACAGAACACTGAAGCTTTCTTT CSARHYEQNTEAFF
TRBJ2-2 . . TRBV7-9 TGTGCCAGCCCGCTAGACCTGAACACCGGGGAGCTGTTTTTT CASPLDLNTGELFF
TRBJ2-7 many TRBD2 TRBV12-3/TRBV12-4 TGTGCCAGCAGTTTTCTAGCGGGAGCAGTATACGAGCAGTACTTC CASSFLAGAVYEQYF
TRBJ2-7 . . TRBV7-9 TGTGCCAGCAGCTTAGAAGGGTATACCTACGAGCAGTACTTC CASSLEGYTYEQYF
TRBJ2-7 few TRBD1 TRBV19 TGTGCCAGTAGTATGGGACAGTCTACCTACGAGCAGTACTTC CASSMGQSTYEQYF
TRBJ2-5 many TRBD2 TRBV28 TGTGCCAGCAGTTTAACGACTAGCTGGCAAGAGACCCAGTACTTC CASSLTTSWQETQYF
TRBJ2-2 few . TRBV5-6 TGTGCCAGCAGCCCTACAGGGAACACCGGGGAGCTGTTTTTT CASSPTGNTGELFF
TRBJ2-7 many . TRBV5-1 TGCGCCAGCAGCTTGGAGCTTAACTACGAGCAGTACTTC CASSLELNYEQYF
TRBJ2-6 many . TRBV9 TGTGCCAGCAGCCCGACAGGGACTAACTCTGGGGCCAACGTCCTGACTTTC CASSPTGTNSGANVLTF
TRBJ2-7 many . TRBV4-1 TGCGCCAGCAGCCAAGAAAGGTGGCAGGGCTACGAGCAGTACTTC CASSQERWQGYEQYF
TRBJ2-3 few . TRBV4-3 TGCGCCAGCAGCCAAGGTGTAGGGCGCACAGATACGCAGTATTTT CASSQGVGRTDTQYF
TRBJ2-1 . . TRBV7-9 TGTGCCAGCAGCTTAGCGGAAGGAGGGTTTTGCAATGAGCAGTTCTTC CASSLAEGGFCNEQFF
TRBJ2-1 . . TRBV24-1 TGTGCCACCAGTGATCAGAACGGGGGTATGGGCTCCTACAATGAGCAGTTCTTC CATSDQNGGMGSYNEQFF
TRBJ2-2 . TRBD2 TRBV2 TGTGCCAGCAGTGAGCCCCTAGCGGGAGGGAGCACCGGGGAGCTGTTTTTT CASSEPLAGGSTGELFF
TRBJ2-3 many TRBD2 TRBV28 TGTGCCAGCAGTCTCCCCCGGGGGGGCACAGATACGCAGTATTTT CASSLPRGGTDTQYF
TRBJ2-2 few TRBD1 TRBV7-3 TGTGCCAGCAGCTTCATGCCGGGACAGGGGGCCGCCGGGGAGCTGTTTTTT CASSFMPGQGAAGELFF
TRBJ2-1 . TRBD2 TRBV7-9 TGTGCCAGCAGTCAAAATAGCGGGGGGGCTAACAATGAGCAGTTCTTC CASSQNSGGANNEQFF
TRBJ2-3 many . TRBV18 TGTGCCAGCTCTGAATTGTTAGATACGCAGTATTTT CASSELLDTQYF
TRBJ2-7 . TRBD1 TRBV20-1 TGCAGTGCTAGATCGGGACAGGGTTACGAGCAGTACTTC CSARSGQGYEQYF
TRBJ2-7 . . TRBV20-1 TGCAGTGCTAGAGATCTCAGGGCAGGCTACGAGCAGTACTTC CSARDLRAGYEQYF
TRBJ2-7 many . TRBV12-3/TRBV12-4 TGTGCCAGCAGTTCCATCCGAGCTCCCACCTCCTACGAGCAGTACTTC CASSSIRAPTSYEQYF
TRBJ1-5 many TRBD1 TRBV13 TGTGCCAGCAGCTGGGGACAGTCAAATCAGCCCCAGCATTTT CASSWGQSNQPQHF
TRBJ2-7 many TRBD2 TRBV20-1 TGCAGTGCTCGCGGACTAGCGGACTACGAGCAGTACTTC CSARGLADYEQYF
TRBJ1-1 many . TRBV27 TGTGCCAGCAGTTCTTTAGGCTCTGAAGCTTTCTTT CASSSLGSEAFF
TRBJ1-1 . . TRBV7-3 TGTACCAGCAGCGCCCACAAGGACACTGAAGCTTTCTTT CTSSAHKDTEAFF
TRBJ2-5 many . TRBV7-9 TGTGCCAGCAGCCCCCTTAGCGGCCCGTTAGAGACCCAGTACTTC CASSPLSGPLETQYF
TRBJ1-1 many . TRBV27 TGTGCCAGCAGTTTATCCCAGGGTGTCACTGAAGCTTTCTTT CASSLSQGVTEAFF
TRBJ1-4 few . TRBV27 TGTGCCAGCAGTTTGCATGGACAGACCGAAAAACTGTTTTTT CASSLHGQTEKLFF
TRBJ2-7 many TRBD1 TRBV29-1 TGCAGCACCCGGACAGGGGGCGAGAACGAGCAGTACTTC CSTRTGGENEQYF
TRBJ2-7 many TRBD1 TRBV7-9 TGTGCCAGCAGCTCGAACGACAGGGGTTTAATCTTTTTCTACGAGCAGTACTTC CASSSNDRGLIFFYEQYF
TRBJ1-5 many TRBD1 TRBV7-2 TGTGCCAGCAGCTTCGGCAGGGGGCTTGGTCAGCCCCAGCATTTT CASSFGRGLGQPQHF
TRBJ2-7 many . TRBV27 TGTGCCAGCAGTCTAGGACCCGTCTACGAGCAGTACTTC CASSLGPVYEQYF
TRBJ1-6 few . TRBV3-2 TGTGCCAGCAGCCGCCCAACAGGGATGGAGGATCATTCTGTCCCCCTCCACTTT CASSRPTGMEDHSVPLHF
TRBJ2-5 . . TRBV7-6 TGTGCCAGCAGCTTCTCGTCTGGAATACAACAAGAGACCCAGTACTTC CASSFSSGIQQETQYF
TRBJ2-7 many TRBD2 TRBV9 TGTGCCAGCAGCGTGACCGGGACTAGTGGCTACGAGCAGTACTTC CASSVTGTSGYEQYF
TRBJ2-3 many . TRBV19 TGTGCCAGTAGTATGGGGCCCGGCCCACCAGATACGCAGTATTTT CASSMGPGPPDTQYF
TRBJ2-2 many TRBD1 TRBV27 TGTGCCAGCAGTTTAGACAGGGAATTGGTCGGGGAGCTGTTTTTT CASSLDRELVGELFF
TRBJ2-5 . TRBD1 TRBV19 TGTGCCAGTAGGGACAGGTACCAAGAGACCCAGTACTTC CASRDRYQETQYF
TRBJ2-3 many . TRBV4-1 TGCGCCAGCAGCCGGAGCACAGATACGCAGTATTTT CASSRSTDTQYF
TRBJ2-2 many . TRBV18 TGTGCCAGCTCACCACGGGGAGGTCCGAACACCGGGGAGCTGTTTTTT CASSPRGGPNTGELFF